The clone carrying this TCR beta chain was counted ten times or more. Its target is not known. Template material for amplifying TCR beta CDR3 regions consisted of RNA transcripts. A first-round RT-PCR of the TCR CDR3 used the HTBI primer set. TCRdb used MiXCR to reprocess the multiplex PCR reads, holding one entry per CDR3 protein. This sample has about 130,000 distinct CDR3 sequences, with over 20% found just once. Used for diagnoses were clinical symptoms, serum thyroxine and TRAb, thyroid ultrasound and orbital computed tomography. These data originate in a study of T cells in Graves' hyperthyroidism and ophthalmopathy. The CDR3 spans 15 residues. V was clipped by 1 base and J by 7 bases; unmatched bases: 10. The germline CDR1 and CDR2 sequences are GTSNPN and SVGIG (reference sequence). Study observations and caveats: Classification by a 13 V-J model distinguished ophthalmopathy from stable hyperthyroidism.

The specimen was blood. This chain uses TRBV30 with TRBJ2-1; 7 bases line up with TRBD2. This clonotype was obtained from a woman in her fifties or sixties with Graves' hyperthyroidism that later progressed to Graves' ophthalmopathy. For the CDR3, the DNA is TGTGCCTGGAGTGGGGCTTCATTCGGGGGGAATGAGCAGTTCTTC. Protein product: CAWSGASFGGNEQFF.